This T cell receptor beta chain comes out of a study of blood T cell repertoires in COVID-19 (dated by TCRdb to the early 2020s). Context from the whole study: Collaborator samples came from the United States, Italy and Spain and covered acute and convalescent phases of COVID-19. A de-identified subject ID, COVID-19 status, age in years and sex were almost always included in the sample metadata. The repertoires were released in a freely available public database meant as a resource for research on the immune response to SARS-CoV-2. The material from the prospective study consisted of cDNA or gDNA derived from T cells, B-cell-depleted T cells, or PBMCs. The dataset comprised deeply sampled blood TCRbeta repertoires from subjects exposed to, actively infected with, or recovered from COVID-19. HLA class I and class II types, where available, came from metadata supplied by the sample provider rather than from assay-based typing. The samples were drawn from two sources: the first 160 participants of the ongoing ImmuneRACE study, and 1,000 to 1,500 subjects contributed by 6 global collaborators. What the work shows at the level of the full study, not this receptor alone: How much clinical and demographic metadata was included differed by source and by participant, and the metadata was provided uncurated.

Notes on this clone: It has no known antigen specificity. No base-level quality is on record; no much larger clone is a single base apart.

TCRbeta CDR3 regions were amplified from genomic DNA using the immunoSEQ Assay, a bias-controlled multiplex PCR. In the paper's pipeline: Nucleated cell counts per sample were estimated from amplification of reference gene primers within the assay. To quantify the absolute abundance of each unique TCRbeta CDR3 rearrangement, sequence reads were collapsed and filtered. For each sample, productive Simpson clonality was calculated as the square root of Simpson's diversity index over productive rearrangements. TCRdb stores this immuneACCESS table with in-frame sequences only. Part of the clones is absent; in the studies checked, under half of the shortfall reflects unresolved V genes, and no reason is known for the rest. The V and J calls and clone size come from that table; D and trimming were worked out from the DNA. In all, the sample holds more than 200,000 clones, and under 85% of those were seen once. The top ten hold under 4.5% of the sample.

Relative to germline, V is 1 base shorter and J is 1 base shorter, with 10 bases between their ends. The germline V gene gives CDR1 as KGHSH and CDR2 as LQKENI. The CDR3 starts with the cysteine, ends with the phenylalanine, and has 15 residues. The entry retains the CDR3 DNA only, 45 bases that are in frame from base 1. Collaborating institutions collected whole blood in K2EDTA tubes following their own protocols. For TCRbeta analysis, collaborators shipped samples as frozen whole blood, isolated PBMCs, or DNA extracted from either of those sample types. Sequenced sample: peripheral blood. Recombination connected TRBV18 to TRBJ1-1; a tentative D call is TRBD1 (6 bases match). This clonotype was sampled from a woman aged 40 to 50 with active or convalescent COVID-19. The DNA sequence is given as TGTGCCAGCTCACCACTCGGACAGAGGAACACTGAAGCTTTCTTT. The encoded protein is CASSPLGQRNTEAFF.